This T cell receptor (beta chain) was identified in a study of siplizumab effects on memory and regulatory T cells. Study-wide findings and caveats: Naive T cells, seemingly more diverse than memory cells, seemed major alloresponse contributors. The mapping of alloreactive clones to unstimulated subsets covered only a minor fraction of them.

Germline CDR1 is LNHDA and CDR2 is SQIVND (reference sequence). The V and J ends lost 5 bases and 0 bases respectively, with 14 bases between them. The CDR3 contains 16 residues. Clones were sequenced by immunoSEQ multiplex PCR, and TCRdb holds only the in-frame ones, with some missing. The data contain some 100,000 clones, 93% of them singletons. As for this clone: Its matching antigen is unknown.

The TCR comes from a human donor in good health. The sample comprised CD8+ T cells sorted from blood. The rearrangement links TRBV19 to TRBJ2-1, with D maybe TRBD2 (5 bases). The CDR3 nucleotides are TGTGCCAGTAGTGCCCAGCGGCCCTCCTCCTACAATGAGCAGTTCTTC. Its translation: CASSAQRPSSYNEQFF.